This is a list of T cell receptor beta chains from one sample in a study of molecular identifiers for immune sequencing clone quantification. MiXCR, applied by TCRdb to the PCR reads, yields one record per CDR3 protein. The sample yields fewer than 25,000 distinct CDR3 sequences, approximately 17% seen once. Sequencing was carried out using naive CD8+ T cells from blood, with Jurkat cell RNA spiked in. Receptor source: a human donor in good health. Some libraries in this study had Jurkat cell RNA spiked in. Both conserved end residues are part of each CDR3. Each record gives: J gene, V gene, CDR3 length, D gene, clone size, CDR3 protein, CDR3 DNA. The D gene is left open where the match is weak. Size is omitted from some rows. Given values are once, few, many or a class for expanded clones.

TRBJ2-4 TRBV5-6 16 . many CASSFGEPLAKNIQYF TGTGCCAGCAGCTTTGGCGAGCCCCTAGCCAAAAACATTCAGTACTTC
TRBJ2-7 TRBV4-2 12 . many CASSPGSYGQYF TGTGCCAGCAGCCCGGGCTCCTACGGGCAGTACTTC
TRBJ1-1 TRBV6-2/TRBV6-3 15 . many CASSYDPAGGPEAFF TGTGCCAGCAGTTACGATCCGGCAGGAGGCCCTGAAGCTTTCTTT
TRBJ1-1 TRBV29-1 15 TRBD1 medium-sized CSVDWDSVMNTEAFF TGCAGCGTTGATTGGGACAGCGTGATGAACACTGAAGCTTTCTTT
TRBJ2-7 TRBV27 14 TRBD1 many CASSFGTGAYEQYF TGTGCCAGCAGTTTTGGGACAGGGGCCTACGAGCAGTACTTC
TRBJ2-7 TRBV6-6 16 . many CASSLLRQGNSYEQYF TGTGCCAGCAGCCTACTCAGGCAGGGGAACTCCTACGAGCAGTACTTC
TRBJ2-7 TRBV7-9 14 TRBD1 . CASSSDRASYEQYF TGTGCCAGCAGCTCCGACAGGGCCTCCTACGAGCAGTACTTC
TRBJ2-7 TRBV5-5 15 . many CASSFGADPSYEQYF TGTGCCAGCAGCTTTGGAGCGGACCCCTCCTACGAGCAGTACTTC
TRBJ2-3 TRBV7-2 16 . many CASSPASGERTDTQYF TGTGCCAGCAGCCCTGCGTCAGGGGAACGCACAGATACGCAGTATTTT
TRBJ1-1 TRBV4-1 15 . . CASSQEGAGGTEAFF TGCGCCAGCAGCCAAGAAGGCGCGGGGGGAACTGAAGCTTTCTTT
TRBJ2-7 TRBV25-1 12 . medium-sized CASRTEGYEQYF TGTGCCAGCAGGACGGAGGGCTACGAGCAGTACTTC
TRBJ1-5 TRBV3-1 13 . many CASSLDTNQPQHF TGTGCCAGCAGCTTGGACACCAATCAGCCCCAGCATTTT
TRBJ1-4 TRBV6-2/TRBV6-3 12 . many CASRGGNEKLFF TGTGCCAGCAGAGGAGGGAATGAAAAACTGTTTTTT
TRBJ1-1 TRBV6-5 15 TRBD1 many CASSLYRGLDTEAFF TGTGCCAGCAGCCTCTACAGGGGGCTGGACACTGAAGCTTTCTTT
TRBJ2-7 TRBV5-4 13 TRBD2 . CASTGLAGDEQYF TGTGCCAGCACCGGACTAGCGGGAGACGAGCAGTACTTC
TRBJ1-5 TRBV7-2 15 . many CASSLVTGYNQPQHF TGTGCCAGCAGTCTAGTCACAGGGTACAATCAGCCCCAGCATTTT
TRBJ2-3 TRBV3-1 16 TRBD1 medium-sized CASSQIKGQGTDTQYF TGTGCCAGCAGCCAAATTAAGGGACAGGGCACAGATACGCAGTATTTT
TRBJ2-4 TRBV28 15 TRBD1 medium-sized CASSPDRGAKNIQYF TGTGCCAGCAGCCCCGACAGGGGTGCCAAAAACATTCAGTACTTC
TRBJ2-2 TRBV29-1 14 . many CSVEAGANTGELFF TGCAGCGTTGAAGCGGGAGCGAACACCGGGGAGCTGTTTTTT
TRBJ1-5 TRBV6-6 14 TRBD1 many CASSHDRGRQPQHF TGTGCCAGCAGTCACGACAGGGGGCGTCAGCCCCAGCATTTT
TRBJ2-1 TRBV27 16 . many CASSPPPPNVHNEQFF TGTGCCAGCAGTCCCCCCCCCCCGAACGTGCACAATGAGCAGTTCTTC
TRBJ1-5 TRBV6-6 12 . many CASSPPDQPQHF TGTGCCAGCAGCCCCCCCGATCAGCCCCAGCATTTT
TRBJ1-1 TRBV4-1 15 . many CASSQLQGLNTEAFF TGCGCCAGCAGCCAATTACAGGGATTGAACACTGAAGCTTTCTTT
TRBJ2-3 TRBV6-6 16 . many CASSKIGQGLTDTQYF TGTGCCAGCAGCAAGATTGGGCAGGGGCTAACAGATACGCAGTATTTT
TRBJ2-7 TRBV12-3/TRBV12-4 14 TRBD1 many CASSSGTVTAEQYF TGTGCCAGCAGCTCCGGGACAGTAACTGCCGAGCAGTACTTC
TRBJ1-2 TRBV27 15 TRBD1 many CASSPGGRGNYGYTF TGTGCCAGCAGTCCGGGGGGCAGGGGGAACTATGGCTACACCTTC
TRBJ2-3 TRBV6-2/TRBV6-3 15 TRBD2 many CASSPQRGRGDTQYF TGTGCCAGCAGTCCCCAGCGGGGGAGGGGAGATACGCAGTATTTT
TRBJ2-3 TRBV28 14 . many CASSFTGLADTQYF TGTGCCAGCAGTTTTACGGGACTGGCAGATACGCAGTATTTT
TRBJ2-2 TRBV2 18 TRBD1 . CASSDGGQAFLGTGELFF TGTGCCAGCAGCGACGGGGGACAGGCCTTTTTGGGGACCGGGGAGCTGTTTTTT
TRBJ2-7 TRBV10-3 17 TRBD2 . CATNESIAAGGPYEQYF TGTGCCACCAATGAGTCGATTGCGGCGGGAGGGCCCTACGAGCAGTACTTC
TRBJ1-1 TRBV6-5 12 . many CASSYSNTEAFF TGTGCCAGCAGTTACTCGAACACTGAAGCTTTCTTT